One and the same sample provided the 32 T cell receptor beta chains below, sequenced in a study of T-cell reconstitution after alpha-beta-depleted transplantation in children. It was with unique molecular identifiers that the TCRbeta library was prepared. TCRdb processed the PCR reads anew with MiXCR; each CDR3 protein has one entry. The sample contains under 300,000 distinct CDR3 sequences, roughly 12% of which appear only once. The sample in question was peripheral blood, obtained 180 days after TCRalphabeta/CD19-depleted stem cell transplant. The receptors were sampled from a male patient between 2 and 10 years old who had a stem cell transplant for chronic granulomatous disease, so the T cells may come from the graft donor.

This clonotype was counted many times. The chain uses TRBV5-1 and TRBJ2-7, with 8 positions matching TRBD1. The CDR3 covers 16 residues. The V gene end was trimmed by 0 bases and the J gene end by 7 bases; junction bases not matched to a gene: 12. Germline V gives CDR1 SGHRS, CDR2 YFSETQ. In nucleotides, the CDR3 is TGCGCCAGCAGCTTGGGATTTGTGACAGGGGCAAGGGAGCAGTACTTC. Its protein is CASSLGFVTGAREQYF.

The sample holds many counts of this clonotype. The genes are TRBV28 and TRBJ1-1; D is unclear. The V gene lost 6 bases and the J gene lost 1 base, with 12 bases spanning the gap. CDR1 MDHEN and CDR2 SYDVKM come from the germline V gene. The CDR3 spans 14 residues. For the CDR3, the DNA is TGTGCCAGCAGCCCTGTTCAGTCGAACACTGAAGCTTTCTTT. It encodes CASSPVQSNTEAFF. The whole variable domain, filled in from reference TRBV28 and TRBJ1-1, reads DVKVTQSSRYLVKRTGEKVFLECVQDMDHENMFWYRQDPGLGLRLIYFSYDVKMKEKGDIPEGYSVSREKKERFSLILESASTNQTSMYLCASSPVQSNTEAFFGQGTRLTVV.

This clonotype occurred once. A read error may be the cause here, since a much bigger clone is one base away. For the CDR3, the DNA is TGCGCCAGCAGCCCCATCGCGGGGTGGTCCTACAATGAGCAGTTCTTC. Its protein product is CASSPIAGWSYNEQFF. This chain links TRBV5-1 with TRBJ2-1; perhaps TRBD2 as D (6 bases). There are 16 residues in the CDR3. Germline V gene lookup returns CDR1 SGHRS and CDR2 YFSETQ. Trimming left V 4 bases short and J 1 base short, with 15 bases between.

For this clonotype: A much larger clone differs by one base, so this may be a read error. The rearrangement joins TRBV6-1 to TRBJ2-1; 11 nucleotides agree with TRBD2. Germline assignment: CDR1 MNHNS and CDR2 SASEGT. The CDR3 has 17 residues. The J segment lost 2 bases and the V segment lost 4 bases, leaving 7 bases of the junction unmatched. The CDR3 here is CASSALAGGSPYNEQFF. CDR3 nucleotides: TGTGCCAGCAGTGCGCTAGCGGGGGGAAGCCCCTACAATGAGCAGTTCTTC.

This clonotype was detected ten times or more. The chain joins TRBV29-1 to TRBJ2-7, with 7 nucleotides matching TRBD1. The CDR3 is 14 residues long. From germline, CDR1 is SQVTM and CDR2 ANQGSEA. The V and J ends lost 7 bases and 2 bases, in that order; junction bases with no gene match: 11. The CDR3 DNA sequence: TGCAGCGCGCAAGAGACAGGGTTAACCTACGAGCAGTACTTC. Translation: CSAQETGLTYEQYF.

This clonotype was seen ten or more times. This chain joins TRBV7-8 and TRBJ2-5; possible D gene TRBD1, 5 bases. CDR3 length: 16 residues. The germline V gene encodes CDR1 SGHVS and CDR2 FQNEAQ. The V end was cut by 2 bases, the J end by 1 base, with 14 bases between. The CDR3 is CASSLSRWTSQETQYF. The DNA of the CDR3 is TGTGCCAGCAGCTTATCTAGGTGGACATCCCAAGAGACCCAGTACTTC.

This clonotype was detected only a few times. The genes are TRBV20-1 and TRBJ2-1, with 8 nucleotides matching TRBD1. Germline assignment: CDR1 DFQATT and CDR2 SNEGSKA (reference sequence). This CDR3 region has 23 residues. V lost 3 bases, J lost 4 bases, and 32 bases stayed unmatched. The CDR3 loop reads CSARKRQGTSPQYSHRLYNEQFF. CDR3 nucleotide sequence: TGCAGTGCTAGGAAAAGACAGGGGACCTCGCCACAATACTCGCATCGATTATACAATGAGCAGTTCTTC.

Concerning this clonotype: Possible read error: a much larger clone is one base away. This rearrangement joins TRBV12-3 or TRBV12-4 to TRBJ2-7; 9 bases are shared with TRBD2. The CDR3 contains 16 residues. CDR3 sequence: CASGPPGGLAVYEQCF. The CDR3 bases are TGTGCCAGCGGACCACCGGGGGGACTAGCTGTGTACGAGCAGTGCTTC.

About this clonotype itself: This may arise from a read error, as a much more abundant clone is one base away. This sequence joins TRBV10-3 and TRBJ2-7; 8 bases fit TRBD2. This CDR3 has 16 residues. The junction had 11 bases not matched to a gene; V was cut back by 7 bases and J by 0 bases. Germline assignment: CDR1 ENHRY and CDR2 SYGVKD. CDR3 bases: TGTGCCATCATTCCCGGACGTGGGACTAGCTCCTACGAGCAGTACTTC. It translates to CAIIPGRGTSSYEQYF.

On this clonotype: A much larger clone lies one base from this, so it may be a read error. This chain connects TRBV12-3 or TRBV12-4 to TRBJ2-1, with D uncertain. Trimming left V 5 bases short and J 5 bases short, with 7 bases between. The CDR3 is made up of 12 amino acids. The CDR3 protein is CASSTTNNEQFF. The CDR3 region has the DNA TGTGCCAGCAGTACAACGAACAATGAGCAGTTCTTC.

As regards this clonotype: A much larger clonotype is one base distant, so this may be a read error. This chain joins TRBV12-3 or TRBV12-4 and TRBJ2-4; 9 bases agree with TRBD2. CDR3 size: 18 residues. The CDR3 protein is CASSPSFFGGLAINIQYF. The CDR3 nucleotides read TGTGCCAGCAGTCCTTCTTTCTTTGGGGGACTAGCCATAAACATTCAGTACTTC.

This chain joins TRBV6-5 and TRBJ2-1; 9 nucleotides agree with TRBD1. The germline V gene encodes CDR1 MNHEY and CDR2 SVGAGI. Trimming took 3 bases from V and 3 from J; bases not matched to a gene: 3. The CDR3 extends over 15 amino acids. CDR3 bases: TGTGCCAGCAGTTATACAGGGGGCCTCTACAATGAGCAGTTCTTC. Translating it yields CASSYTGGLYNEQFF.

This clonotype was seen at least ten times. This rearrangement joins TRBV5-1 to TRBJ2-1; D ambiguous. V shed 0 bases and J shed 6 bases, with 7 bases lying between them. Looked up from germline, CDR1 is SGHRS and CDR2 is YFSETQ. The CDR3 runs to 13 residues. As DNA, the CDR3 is TGCGCCAGCAGCTTGGTTCAGACCAATGAGCAGTTCTTC. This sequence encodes CASSLVQTNEQFF. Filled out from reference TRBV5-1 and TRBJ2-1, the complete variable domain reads KAGVTQTPRYLIKTRGQQVTLSCSPISGHRSVSWYQQTPGQGLQFLFEYFSETQRNKGNFPGRFSGRQFSNSRSEMNVSTLELGDSALYLCASSLVQTNEQFFGPGTRLTVL.

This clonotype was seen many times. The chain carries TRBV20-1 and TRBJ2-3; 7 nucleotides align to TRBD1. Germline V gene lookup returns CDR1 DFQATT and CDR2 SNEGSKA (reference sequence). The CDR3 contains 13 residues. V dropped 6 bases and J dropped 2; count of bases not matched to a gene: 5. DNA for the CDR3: TGCAGTGCCGAGGACAGGATCACAGATACGCAGTATTTT. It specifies CSAEDRITDTQYF.

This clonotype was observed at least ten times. CDR3 loop: CASRLVHTGELFF. CDR3 nucleotide sequence: TGTGCCAGCCGACTAGTCCACACCGGGGAGCTGTTTTTT. This chain uses TRBV7-9 with TRBJ2-2; weak D call: TRBD2 (6 bases). V lost 8 bases, J lost 3 bases, and 10 bases lay in between. Germline CDR1 and CDR2: SEHNR and FQNEAQ (reference sequence). The CDR3 covers 13 residues.

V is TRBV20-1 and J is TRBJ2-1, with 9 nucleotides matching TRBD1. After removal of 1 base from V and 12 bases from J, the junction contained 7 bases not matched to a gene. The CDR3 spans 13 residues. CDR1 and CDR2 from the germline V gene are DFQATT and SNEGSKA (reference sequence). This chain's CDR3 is CSARATGGSSQFF. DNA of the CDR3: TGCAGTGCTAGAGCTACAGGGGGCTCATCGCAGTTCTTC.

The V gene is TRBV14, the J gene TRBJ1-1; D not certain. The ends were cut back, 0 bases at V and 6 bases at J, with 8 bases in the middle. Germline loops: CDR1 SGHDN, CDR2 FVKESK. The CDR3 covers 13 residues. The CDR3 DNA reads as TGTGCCAGCAGCCAAGATTGGAGGGCTGAAGCTTTCTTT. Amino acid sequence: CASSQDWRAEAFF. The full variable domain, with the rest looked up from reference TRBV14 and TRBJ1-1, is EAGVTQFPSHSVIEKGQTVTLRCDPISGHDNLYWYRRVMGKEIKFLLHFVKESKQDESGMPNNRFLAERTGGTYSTLKVQPAELEDSGVYFCASSQDWRAEAFFGQGTRLTVV.

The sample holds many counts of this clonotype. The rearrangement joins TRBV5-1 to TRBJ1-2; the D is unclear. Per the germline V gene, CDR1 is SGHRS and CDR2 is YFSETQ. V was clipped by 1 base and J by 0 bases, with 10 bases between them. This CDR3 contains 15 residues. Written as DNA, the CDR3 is TGCGCCAGCAGCTTGACACGTCACCCTAACTATGGCTACACCTTC. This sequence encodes CASSLTRHPNYGYTF.

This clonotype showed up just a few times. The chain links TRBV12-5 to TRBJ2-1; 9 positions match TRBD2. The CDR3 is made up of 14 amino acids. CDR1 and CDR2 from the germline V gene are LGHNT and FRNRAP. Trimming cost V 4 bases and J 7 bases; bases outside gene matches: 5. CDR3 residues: CASGYAGGRNEQFF. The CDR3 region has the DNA TGTGCTAGTGGTTATGCGGGGGGGAGGAATGAGCAGTTCTTC.

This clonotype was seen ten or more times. The CDR3 here is CASSLESGWDEQYF. The CDR3 DNA sequence: TGTGCCAGCAGCTTAGAGTCGGGCTGGGACGAGCAGTACTTC. The chain combines TRBV7-2 with TRBJ2-7; D not resolved. Between the trimmed V and J ends, which lost 1 base and 5 bases, there was a span of 12 bases. This CDR3 has 14 residues. CDR1 and CDR2 from the germline V gene are SGHTA and FQGNSA.

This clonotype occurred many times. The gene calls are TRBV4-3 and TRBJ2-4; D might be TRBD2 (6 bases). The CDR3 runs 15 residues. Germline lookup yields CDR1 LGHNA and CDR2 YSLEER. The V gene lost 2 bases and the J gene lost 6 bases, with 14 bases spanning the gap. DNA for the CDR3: TGCGCCAGCAGCCAATATAACCCCGGGGGAAACATTCAGTACTTC. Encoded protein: CASSQYNPGGNIQYF.

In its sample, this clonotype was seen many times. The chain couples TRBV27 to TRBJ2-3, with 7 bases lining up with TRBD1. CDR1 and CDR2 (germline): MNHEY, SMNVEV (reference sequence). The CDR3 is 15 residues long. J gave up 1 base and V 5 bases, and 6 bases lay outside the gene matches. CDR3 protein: CASSTTGVRTDTQYF. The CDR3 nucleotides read TGTGCCAGCAGTACAACAGGGGTGCGCACAGATACGCAGTATTTT.

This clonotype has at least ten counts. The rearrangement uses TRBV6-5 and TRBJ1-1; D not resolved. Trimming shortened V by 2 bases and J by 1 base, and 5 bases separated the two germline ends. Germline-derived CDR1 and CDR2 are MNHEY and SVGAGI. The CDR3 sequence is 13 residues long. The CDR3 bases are TGTGCCAGCAGTTACAACTGGAACACTGAAGCTTTCTTT. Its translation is CASSYNWNTEAFF.

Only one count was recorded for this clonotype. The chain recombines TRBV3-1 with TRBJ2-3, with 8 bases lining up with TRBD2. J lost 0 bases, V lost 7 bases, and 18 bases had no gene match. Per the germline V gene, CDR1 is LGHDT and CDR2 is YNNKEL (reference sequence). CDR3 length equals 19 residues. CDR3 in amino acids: CASTKQGLPGGISTDTQYF. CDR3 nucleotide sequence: TGTGCCAGCACCAAGCAGGGTCTCCCGGGGGGGATTAGCACAGATACGCAGTATTTT.

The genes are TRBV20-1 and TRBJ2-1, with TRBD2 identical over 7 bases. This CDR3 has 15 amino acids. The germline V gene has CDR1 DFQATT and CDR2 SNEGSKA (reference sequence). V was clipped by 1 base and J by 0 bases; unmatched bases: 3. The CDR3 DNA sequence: TGCAGTGCTAGAGTTCCGGGAGGCTCCTACAATGAGCAGTTCTTC. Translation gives CSARVPGGSYNEQFF.

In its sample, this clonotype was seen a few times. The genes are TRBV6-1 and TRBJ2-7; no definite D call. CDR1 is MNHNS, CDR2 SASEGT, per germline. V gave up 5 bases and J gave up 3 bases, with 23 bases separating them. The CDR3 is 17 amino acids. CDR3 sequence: CASSHNQVSAPYYEQYF. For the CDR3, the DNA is TGTGCCAGCAGTCATAACCAAGTCTCGGCCCCCTACTACGAGCAGTACTTC.

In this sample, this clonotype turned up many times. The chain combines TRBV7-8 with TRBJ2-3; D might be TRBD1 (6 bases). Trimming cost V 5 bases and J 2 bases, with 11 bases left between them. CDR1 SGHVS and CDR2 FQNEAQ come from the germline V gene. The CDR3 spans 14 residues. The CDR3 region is CASSPGDLTDTQYF. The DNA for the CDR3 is TGTGCCAGCAGCCCAGGGGATCTCACAGATACGCAGTATTTT.

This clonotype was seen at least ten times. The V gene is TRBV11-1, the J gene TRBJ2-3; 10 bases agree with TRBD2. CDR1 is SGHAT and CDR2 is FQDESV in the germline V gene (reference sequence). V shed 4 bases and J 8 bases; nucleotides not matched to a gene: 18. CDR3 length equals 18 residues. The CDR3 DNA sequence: TGTGCCAGCAGCTCAGGGACTCTAGCGGGAGCGGATCCAGGTACGCAGTATTTT. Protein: CASSSGTLAGADPGTQYF.

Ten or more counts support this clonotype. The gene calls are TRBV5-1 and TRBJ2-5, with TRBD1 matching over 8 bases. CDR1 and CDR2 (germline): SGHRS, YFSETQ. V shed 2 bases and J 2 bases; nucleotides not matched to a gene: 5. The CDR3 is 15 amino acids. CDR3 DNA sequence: TGCGCCAGCAGCTTTCCCGGGACAGGACAAGAGACCCAGTACTTC. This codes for CASSFPGTGQETQYF. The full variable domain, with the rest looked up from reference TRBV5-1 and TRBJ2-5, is KAGVTQTPRYLIKTRGQQVTLSCSPISGHRSVSWYQQTPGQGLQFLFEYFSETQRNKGNFPGRFSGRQFSNSRSEMNVSTLELGDSALYLCASSFPGTGQETQYFGPGTRLLVL.

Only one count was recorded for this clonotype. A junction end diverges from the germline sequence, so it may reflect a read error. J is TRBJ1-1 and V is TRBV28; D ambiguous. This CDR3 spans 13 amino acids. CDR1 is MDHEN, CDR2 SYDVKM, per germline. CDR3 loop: CASTRRQNTEASF. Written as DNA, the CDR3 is TGTGCCAGTACCCGACGGCAGAACACTGAAGCTTCCTTT.

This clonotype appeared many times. CDR3 loop: CASSPQSHTTDTQYF. CDR3 nucleotide sequence: TGTGCCAGCAGCCCTCAAAGCCACACGACAGATACGCAGTATTTT. The genes are TRBV3-1 and TRBJ2-3; D unclear. The CDR3 is made up of 15 amino acids. Germline V gene sequence: CDR1 LGHDT, CDR2 YNNKEL (reference sequence). V shed 4 bases and J shed 3 bases, with 14 bases lying between them.

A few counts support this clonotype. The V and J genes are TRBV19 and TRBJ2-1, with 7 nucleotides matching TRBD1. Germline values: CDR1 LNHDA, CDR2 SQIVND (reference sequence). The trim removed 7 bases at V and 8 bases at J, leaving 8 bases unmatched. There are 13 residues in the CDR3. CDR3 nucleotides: TGTGCCAGTAAAAAGGGGGCAAGCTATGAGCAGTTCTTC. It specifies CASKKGASYEQFF.